This paragraph covers one T cell receptor beta chain sequence. Antigen: not known. The sample originates from a study of monozygotic twins with inflammatory bowel disease. Whole-study findings and limits: Varying immunosuppressive regimens may have increased patient repertoire variability.

With the 5' RACE reads reprocessed, TCRdb shows one record per CDR3 protein and no DNA. This repertoire includes fewer than 550,000 distinct CDR3 sequences. This CDR3 has 16 residues. Germline V gene lookup returns CDR1 MGHRA and CDR2 YSYEKL. This clonotype originated in a human donor with ulcerative colitis or Crohn's disease, or a healthy co-twin of an affected twin (not recorded which). The material sequenced was blood. The J gene is TRBJ1-2, the V gene TRBV4-1; TCRdb calls TRBD1, which cannot be checked without DNA. CDR3 loop: CASSPTPGQGSYGYTF.